This entry lists 27 T cell receptor beta chains sequenced from one sample in a study of shared clonotypes between healthy human individuals. CD45RO negativity and positive selection for CCR7 defined naive CD8 cells, a population that excluded terminally differentiated effector memory CD45RA+ cells. The repertoire was sequenced with immunoSEQ multiplex PCR; TCRdb's copy has only in-frame clones and lacks some. The sample records about 2.2 million clones, roughly 93% being singletons. Specimen: naive CD8+ T cells from PBMCs. These receptors were taken from a man younger than 30 in good health. Some clones in this sample may be carry-over from other donors' samples.

This chain uses TRBV4-3 with TRBJ2-1; 9 bases line up with TRBD2. Trimming removed 0 bases from V and 8 bases from J; junction bases left unmatched: 8. Germline V lookup: CDR1 LGHNA, CDR2 YSLEER. The CDR3 totals 16 residues. In nucleotides, the CDR3 is TGCGCCAGCAGCCAAGATCTGGGCGGGAGGGCCTATGAGCAGTTCTTC. This codes for CASSQDLGGRAYEQFF.

The chain recombines TRBV27 with TRBJ1-3; D gene unclear. Germline assignment: CDR1 MNHEY and CDR2 SMNVEV (reference sequence). Trimming left V 2 bases short and J 0 bases short, with 5 bases between. CDR3 length: 14 amino acids. CDR3 DNA sequence: TGTGCCAGCAGTTTAGTGGCCTCTGGAAACACCATATATTTT. Translation gives CASSLVASGNTIYF.

The CDR3 spells CASSSPQVGAYEQYF. In nucleotides, the CDR3 is TGTGCCAGCAGCTCGCCACAGGTCGGGGCCTACGAGCAGTACTTC. The chain uses TRBV7-8 and TRBJ2-7; D assignment may be TRBD1 or TRBD2 (5 bases each). This CDR3 region has 15 residues. Germline V CDR1 and CDR2: SGHVS, FQNEAQ. V was pared by 4 bases and J by 2 bases, with 15 bases between. The whole variable domain, remainder taken from reference TRBV7-8 and TRBJ2-7, is GAGVSQSPRYKVAKRGQDVALRCDPISGHVSLFWYQQALGQGPEFLTYFQNEAQLDKSGLPSDRFFAERPEGSVSTLKIQRTQQEDSAVYLCASSSPQVGAYEQYFGPGTRLTVT.

The chain couples TRBV9 to TRBJ2-1; D is unresolved. CDR1 is SGDLS, CDR2 YYNGEE, per germline. Trimming took 4 bases from V and 10 from J, leaving 21 bases between them. There are 15 residues in the CDR3. The CDR3 protein is CASSSSLGLRLEQFF. The CDR3 DNA is TGTGCCAGCAGCTCTTCGCTCGGGCTGCGGTTAGAGCAGTTCTTC.

The CDR3 loop is CASSQYRDSSYEQYF. The DNA for the CDR3 is TGCGCCAGCAGCCAATACCGGGACAGCTCCTACGAGCAGTACTTC. The V and J genes are TRBV4-3 and TRBJ2-7, with 7 bases fitting TRBD1. In germline, CDR1 is LGHNA, CDR2 YSLEER. The CDR3 contains 15 residues. V was clipped by 2 bases and J by 0 bases; unmatched bases: 4.

The chain carries TRBV7-3 and TRBJ2-3, with 7 nucleotides matching TRBD2. After removal of 2 bases from V and 5 bases from J, the junction contained 7 bases not matched to a gene. The CDR3 is 15 residues long. Germline V lookup: CDR1 SGHTA, CDR2 FQGTGA. For the CDR3, the DNA is TGTGCCAGCAGCTTAGTCGGCGGGAGTGAAGATACGCAGTATTTT. The encoded protein is CASSLVGGSEDTQYF.

The V gene is TRBV25-1, the J gene TRBJ2-1; 13 bases map to TRBD2. The CDR3 sequence is 18 residues long. Germline V gives CDR1 MGHDK, CDR2 SYGVNS. Trimming cost V 8 bases and J 5 bases; bases outside gene matches: 15. This chain's CDR3 is CASSRLAGGLRANNEQFF. CDR3 DNA sequence: TGTGCCAGCTCAAGACTAGCGGGAGGCCTCCGAGCTAACAATGAGCAGTTCTTC.

V gene TRBV9 combines with J gene TRBJ2-3; no firm D call. Trimming left V 3 bases short and J 2 bases short, with 13 bases between. This CDR3 contains 15 residues. Germline V gene sequence: CDR1 SGDLS, CDR2 YYNGEE. The CDR3 loop reads CASSAWTGITDTQYF. The CDR3 bases are TGTGCCAGCAGCGCATGGACGGGCATCACAGATACGCAGTATTTT.

V usage is TRBV9 and J usage is TRBJ2-5; tentative D call: TRBD1 (6 bases). The CDR3 loop spans 15 amino acids. The germline CDR1 and CDR2 sequences are SGDLS and YYNGEE. V lost 3 bases to trimming and J lost 3 bases, with 15 bases between them. The chain's CDR3 is CASSGKGQFKETQYF. The CDR3, as DNA: TGTGCCAGCAGCGGAAAGGGACAATTTAAAGAGACCCAGTACTTC.

Remarks on this clone: Additional DNA sequences in this sample encode the identical CDR3. The genes are TRBV27 and TRBJ2-1, with 7 bases that match TRBD2. The length of the CDR3 is 15 residues. The V and J ends lost 6 bases and 0 bases, in that order; junction bases with no gene match: 5. CDR1 and CDR2 from the germline V gene are MNHEY and SMNVEV (reference sequence). CDR3 bases: TGTGCCAGCAGCCTAGCGGTAAGCTCCTACAATGAGCAGTTCTTC. This encodes CASSLAVSSYNEQFF.

This clone showed up just once. The rearrangement links TRBV2 to TRBJ2-7, with 11 bases aligning to TRBD2. CDR1 is SNHLY, CDR2 FYNNEI, per germline. The CDR3 covers 17 residues. Trimming took 6 bases from V and 3 from J; bases not matched to a gene: 13. CDR3 loop: CASSLPGTSGVNYEQYF. The CDR3 DNA reads TGTGCCAGCAGCCTTCCCGGGACTAGCGGAGTGAACTACGAGCAGTACTTC.

The chain employs TRBV29-1 and TRBJ2-1; the match to TRBD2 covers 7 bases. V shed 4 bases, J shed 5 bases, and the junction held 5 bases outside the gene matches. CDR3 length: 13 residues. Germline lookup yields CDR1 SQVTM and CDR2 ANQGSEA. The CDR3 DNA reads as TGCAGCGTTGCCGGGACTAATAACAATGAGCAGTTCTTC. Protein sequence: CSVAGTNNNEQFF.

V usage is TRBV7-2 and J usage is TRBJ2-7; D uncertain. From germline, CDR1 is SGHTA and CDR2 FQGNSA. CDR3 length: 12 residues. Between the trimmed V and J ends, which lost 5 bases and 6 bases, there was a span of 11 bases. DNA of the CDR3: TGTGCCAGCAGCGTAGGTTGGGGCGAGCAGTACTTC. Translated: CASSVGWGEQYF.

The CDR3 nucleotides read TGCGCCAGCAGCTTAAGCAGGGCCACTGAAGCTTTCTTT. It codes for CASSLSRATEAFF. The V gene is TRBV5-1, the J gene TRBJ1-1; perhaps TRBD1 as D (5 bases). CDR3 size: 13 residues. V was trimmed by 2 bases and J by 4 bases, leaving 9 bases between them. Germline CDR1 and CDR2: SGHRS and YFSETQ.

Written as DNA, the CDR3 is TGTGCCAGCAGTCCGGAGACAGGGGTCGAAAATAATGAGCAGTTCTTC. Amino acids: CASSPETGVENNEQFF. The rearrangement links TRBV5-6 to TRBJ2-1; 8 bases line up with TRBD1. V trimming: 5 bases; J trimming: 7 bases; junction bases outside the gene matches: 14. Germline values: CDR1 SGHDT, CDR2 YYEEEE. This CDR3 spans 16 amino acids. The whole variable domain, filled in from reference TRBV5-6 and TRBJ2-1, reads DAGVTQSPTHLIKTRGQQVTLRCSPKSGHDTVSWYQQALGQGPQFIFQYYEEEERQRGNFPDRFSGHQFPNYSSELNVNALLLGDSALYLCASSPETGVENNEQFFGPGTRLTVL.

The chain is built from TRBV4-2 and TRBJ2-3, with 7 bases lining up with TRBD1. The CDR3 has 15 amino acids. Per the germline V gene, CDR1 is LGHNA and CDR2 is YNFKEQ. V trimming: 0 bases; J trimming: 4 bases; junction bases outside the gene matches: 4. CDR3 nucleotides: TGTGCCAGCAGCCAAGAATACAGGGGAGCAGATACGCAGTATTTT. Translating it yields CASSQEYRGADTQYF.

This chain uses TRBV27 with TRBJ2-1, with 7 bases lining up with TRBD2. Per the germline V gene, CDR1 is MNHEY and CDR2 is SMNVEV (reference sequence). Trimming cost V 6 bases and J 4 bases; bases outside gene matches: 6. The CDR3 is made up of 14 amino acids. CDR3 coding DNA: TGTGCCAGCAGATTTCTAGCGGTATACAATGAGCAGTTCTTC. Its translation is CASRFLAVYNEQFF.

The chain uses TRBV27 and TRBJ2-7, with D uncertain. Between the trimmed V and J ends, which lost 5 bases and 3 bases, there was a span of 14 bases. CDR1 and CDR2 (germline): MNHEY, SMNVEV (reference sequence). The CDR3 length is 14 residues. CDR3 residues: CASSALRTDYEQYF. For the CDR3, the DNA is TGTGCCAGCAGTGCCCTCAGGACGGACTACGAGCAGTACTTC.

This rearrangement joins TRBV6-5 to TRBJ2-7, with a tentative D call TRBD1 (7 bases). V was trimmed by 10 bases and J by 4 bases, leaving 23 bases between them. The germline V gene has CDR1 MNHEY and CDR2 SVGAGI. The CDR3 loop spans 15 amino acids. CDR3 DNA sequence: TGTGCCACCGGAGTCCGCCAGGGGGGCTGGTACGAGCAGTACTTC. The encoded protein is CATGVRQGGWYEQYF.

The CDR3 here is CASSRIPGQADEQYF. Here the CDR3 DNA reads TGTGCCAGCAGTCGAATTCCGGGACAGGCCGACGAGCAGTACTTC. The J gene is TRBJ2-7, the V gene TRBV27; 8 bases are shared with TRBD1. The V gene's germline CDR1 is MNHEY and CDR2 SMNVEV (reference sequence). After removal of 5 bases from V and 5 bases from J, the junction contained 11 bases not matched to a gene. CDR3 length: 15 amino acids.

The V call is TRBV27, the J call TRBJ1-5, with D tentatively TRBD1 (5 bases). V was shortened by 2 bases and J by 0 bases, with 14 bases between the two germline ends. CDR3 size: 17 residues. CDR1 and CDR2 from the germline V gene are MNHEY and SMNVEV (reference sequence). Written as DNA, the CDR3 is TGTGCCAGCAGTTTAAGTGGCCGGGGGTATAGCAATCAGCCCCAGCATTTT. Its translation: CASSLSGRGYSNQPQHF.

The CDR3 reads CASSRRRVGLSGTEAFF. DNA for the CDR3: TGTGCCAGTAGCCGACGGAGGGTTGGATTATCGGGTACTGAAGCTTTCTTT. This chain uses TRBV19 with TRBJ1-1; the D is unclear. V was cut by 6 bases and J by 5 bases, with 25 bases left in between. This CDR3 contains 17 residues. Germline CDR1 LNHDA, CDR2 SQIVND (reference sequence).

This clone occurred a few times. The chain recombines TRBV9 with TRBJ1-1; 7 bases are a match to TRBD1. CDR3 length equals 16 residues. J gave up 0 bases and V 2 bases, and 7 bases lay outside the gene matches. Germline V gives CDR1 SGDLS, CDR2 YYNGEE. CDR3 protein: CASSVYPDRMNTEAFF. The CDR3 bases are TGTGCCAGCAGCGTGTACCCGGACAGGATGAACACTGAAGCTTTCTTT. The whole variable domain, filled in from reference TRBV9 and TRBJ1-1, reads DSGVTQTPKHLITATGQRVTLRCSPRSGDLSVYWYQQSLDQGLQFLIQYYNGEERAKGNILERFSAQQFPDLHSELNLSSLELGDSALYFCASSVYPDRMNTEAFFGQGTRLTVV.

V is TRBV6-6 and J is TRBJ2-1; 9 nucleotides agree with TRBD2. Germline-derived CDR1 and CDR2 are MNHNY and SVGAGI (reference sequence). V shed 2 bases, J shed 3 bases, and the junction held 5 bases outside the gene matches. This CDR3 is 16 amino acids long. The CDR3 sequence: CASSYGLAGFYNEQFF. In nucleotides, the CDR3 is TGTGCCAGCAGTTACGGCCTAGCGGGGTTCTACAATGAGCAGTTCTTC.

The V call is TRBV5-5, the J call TRBJ1-5; D gene uncertain. This CDR3 is built from 14 residues. Trimming pared 1 base from V and 3 bases from J, leaving 8 bases between. The V gene's germline CDR1 is SGHKS and CDR2 YYEKEE (reference sequence). This CDR3 is CASSLKGLNQPQHF. CDR3 DNA sequence: TGTGCCAGCAGCTTGAAGGGCCTCAATCAGCCCCAGCATTTT. Full variable domain (outside the CDR3, taken from reference TRBV5-5 and TRBJ1-5): DAGVTQSPTHLIKTRGQQVTLRCSPISGHKSVSWYQQVLGQGPQFIFQYYEKEERGRGNFPDRFSARQFPNYSSELNVNALLLGDSALYLCASSLKGLNQPQHFGDGTRLSIL.

The chain combines TRBV6-5 with TRBJ1-2; 8 bases match TRBD1. V was pared by 7 bases and J by 6 bases, with 7 bases of the junction left unmatched. This CDR3 region has 13 residues. Germline V lookup: CDR1 MNHEY, CDR2 SVGAGI. The CDR3 spells CASTLGQDDGYTF. In DNA, the CDR3 is TGTGCCAGCACCCTGGGACAGGACGATGGCTACACCTTC.

The chain recombines TRBV7-9 with TRBJ1-2; 10 bases align to TRBD1. The V gene's germline CDR1 is SEHNR and CDR2 FQNEAQ (reference sequence). The CDR3 is 16 amino acids. V lost 5 bases to trimming and J lost 1 base; unmatched junction nucleotides: 7. The chain's CDR3 is CASSHLGQGINYGYTF. CDR3 bases: TGTGCCAGCAGCCACCTGGGACAGGGGATTAACTATGGCTACACCTTC. The entire variable domain, with the rest obtained from reference TRBV7-9 and TRBJ1-2, is as follows: DTGVSQNPRHKITKRGQNVTFRCDPISEHNRLYWYRQTLGQGPEFLTYFQNEAQLEKSRLLSDRFSAERPKGSFSTLEIQRTEQGDSAMYLCASSHLGQGINYGYTFGSGTRLTVV.